This T cell receptor (beta chain) was obtained from a study of blood T cells in healthy people across ages. Across the study: Capturing about one barcoded beta molecule per two T cells was achieved by template switching. Study-level results: Long-lived donors had more naive CD4+ cells and higher diversity than aged donors. Researchers report that TCR beta diversity correlated strongly with naive T cell percentage.

In this sample, this clonotype turned up a few times. Its cognate antigen is unknown. Through a sample-barcoded 5' primer and a J-beta primer mix, a second PCR was run for roughly 7 to 11 cycles. Every molecule of cDNA carried a tag from a template-switch adaptor with 12 random nucleotides. In TCRdb, the 5' RACE reads were re-called with MiXCR into one record per CDR3 protein. The data contain 1,500,000 or so distinct CDR3 sequences, 35% to 45% of them seen just once; the ten biggest clones take up less than 5%. Sequencing was carried out using blood. This clonotype originated in a woman in her late teens or twenties in good health.

The CDR3 reads CATSRERRTIYEQYF. The CDR3 DNA reads as TGTGCCACCAGCAGAGAACGGCGGACTATCTACGAGCAGTACTTC. V usage is TRBV15 and J usage is TRBJ2-7; the D gene is possibly TRBD2 (6 bases). This CDR3 contains 15 residues. V gave up 0 bases and J gave up 3 bases, with 12 bases separating them. Looked up from germline, CDR1 is LNHNV and CDR2 is YYDKDF (reference sequence).